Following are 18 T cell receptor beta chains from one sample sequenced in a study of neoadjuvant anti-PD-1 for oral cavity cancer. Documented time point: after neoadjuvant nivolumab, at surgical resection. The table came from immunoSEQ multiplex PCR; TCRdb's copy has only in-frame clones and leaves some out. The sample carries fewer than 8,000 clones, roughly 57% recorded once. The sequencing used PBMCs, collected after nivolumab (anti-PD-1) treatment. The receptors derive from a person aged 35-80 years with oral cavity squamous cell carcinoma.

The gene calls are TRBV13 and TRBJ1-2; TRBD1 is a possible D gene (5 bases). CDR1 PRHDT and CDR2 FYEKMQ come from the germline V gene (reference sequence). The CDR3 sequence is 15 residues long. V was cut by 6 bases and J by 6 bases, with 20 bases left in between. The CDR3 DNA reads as TGTGCCAGCAGTGAGCTATACGGGGCGCGTAATGGCTACACCTTC. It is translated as CASSELYGARNGYTF.

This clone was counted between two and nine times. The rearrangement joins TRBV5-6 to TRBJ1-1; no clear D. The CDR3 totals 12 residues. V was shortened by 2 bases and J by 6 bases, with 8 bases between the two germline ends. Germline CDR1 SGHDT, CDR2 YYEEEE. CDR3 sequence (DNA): TGTGCCAGCAGCTTTGGCCGGGCTGAAGCTTTCTTT. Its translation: CASSFGRAEAFF.

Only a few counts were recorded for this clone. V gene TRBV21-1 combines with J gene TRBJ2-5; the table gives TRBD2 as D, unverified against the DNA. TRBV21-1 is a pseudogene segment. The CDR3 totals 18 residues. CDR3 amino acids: CASSKAGRSNREGETQYF. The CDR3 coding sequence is TGTGCCAGCAGCAAAGCGGGGAGGAGTAACAGGGAGGGAGAGACCCAGTACTTC.

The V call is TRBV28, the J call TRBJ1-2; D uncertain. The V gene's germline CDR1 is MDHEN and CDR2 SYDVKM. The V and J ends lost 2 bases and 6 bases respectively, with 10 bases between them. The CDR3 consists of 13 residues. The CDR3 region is CASSLGRFDGYTF. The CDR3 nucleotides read TGTGCCAGCAGTTTAGGGAGGTTCGATGGCTACACCTTC.

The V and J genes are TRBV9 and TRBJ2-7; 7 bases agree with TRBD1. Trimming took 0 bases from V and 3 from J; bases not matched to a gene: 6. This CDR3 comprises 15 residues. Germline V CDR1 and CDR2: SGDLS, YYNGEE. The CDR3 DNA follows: TGTGCCAGCAGCGTAGCAGGGACAGCCATCTACGAGCAGTACTTC. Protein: CASSVAGTAIYEQYF.

CDR3 in DNA: TGTGCCAGCTCACAGACTAGCGGGGGGGCCCGCACCGGGGAGCTGTTTTTT. This sequence encodes CASSQTSGGARTGELFF. The J gene is TRBJ2-2, the V gene TRBV18; 14 bases agree with TRBD2. This CDR3 comprises 17 residues. CDR1 KGHSH and CDR2 LQKENI come from the germline V gene. Trimming cost V 4 bases and J 4 bases; bases outside gene matches: 5.

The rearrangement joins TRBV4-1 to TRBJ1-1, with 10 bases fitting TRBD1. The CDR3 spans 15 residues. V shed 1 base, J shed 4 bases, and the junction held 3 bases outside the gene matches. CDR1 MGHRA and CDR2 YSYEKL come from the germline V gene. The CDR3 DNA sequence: TGCGCCAGCAGCCAAGGACAGGGGGCTTTCACTGAAGCTTTCTTT. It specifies CASSQGQGAFTEAFF.

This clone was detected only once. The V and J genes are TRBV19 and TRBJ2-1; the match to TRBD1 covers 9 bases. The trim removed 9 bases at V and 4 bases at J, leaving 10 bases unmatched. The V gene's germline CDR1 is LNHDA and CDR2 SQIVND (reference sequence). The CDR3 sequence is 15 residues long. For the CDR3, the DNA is TGTGCCAGCAGCGCCACAGGGACAGGGTACAATGAGCAGTTCTTC. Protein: CASSATGTGYNEQFF.

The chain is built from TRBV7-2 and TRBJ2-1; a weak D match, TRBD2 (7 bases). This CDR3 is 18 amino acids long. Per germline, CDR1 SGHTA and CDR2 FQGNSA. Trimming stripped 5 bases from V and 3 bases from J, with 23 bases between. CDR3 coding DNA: TGTGCCAGCAGCCCGCAAGGGGTGCGGGGGCCCATCTACAATGAGCAGTTCTTC. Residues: CASSPQGVRGPIYNEQFF.

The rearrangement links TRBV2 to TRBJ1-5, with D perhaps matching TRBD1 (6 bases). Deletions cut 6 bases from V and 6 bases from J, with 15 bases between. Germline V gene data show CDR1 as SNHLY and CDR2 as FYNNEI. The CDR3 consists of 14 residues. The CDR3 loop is CASSEGTTGQPQHF. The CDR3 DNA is TGTGCCAGCAGCGAGGGGACAACGGGTCAGCCCCAGCATTTT.

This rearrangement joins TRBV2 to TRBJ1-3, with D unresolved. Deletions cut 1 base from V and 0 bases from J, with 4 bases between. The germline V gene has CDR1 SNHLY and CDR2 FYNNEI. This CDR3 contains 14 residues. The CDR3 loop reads CASSEGDSGNTIYF. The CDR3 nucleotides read TGTGCCAGCAGTGAAGGTGACTCTGGAAACACCATATATTTT.

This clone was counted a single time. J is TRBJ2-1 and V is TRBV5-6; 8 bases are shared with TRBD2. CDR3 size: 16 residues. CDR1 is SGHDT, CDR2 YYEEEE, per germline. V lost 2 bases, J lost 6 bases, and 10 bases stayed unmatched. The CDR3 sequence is CASSLDRGGFFNEQFF. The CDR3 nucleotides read TGTGCCAGCAGCTTAGATCGGGGGGGTTTTTTCAATGAGCAGTTCTTC. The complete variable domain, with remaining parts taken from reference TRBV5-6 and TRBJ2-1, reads DAGVTQSPTHLIKTRGQQVTLRCSPKSGHDTVSWYQQALGQGPQFIFQYYEEEERQRGNFPDRFSGHQFPNYSSELNVNALLLGDSALYLCASSLDRGGFFNEQFFGPGTRLTVL.

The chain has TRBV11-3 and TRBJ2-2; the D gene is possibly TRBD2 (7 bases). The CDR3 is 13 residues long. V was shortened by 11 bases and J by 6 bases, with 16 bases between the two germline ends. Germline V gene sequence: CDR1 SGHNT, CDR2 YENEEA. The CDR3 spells CARGMGGPGELFF. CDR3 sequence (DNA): TGTGCCCGCGGGATGGGGGGGCCCGGGGAGCTGTTTTTT.

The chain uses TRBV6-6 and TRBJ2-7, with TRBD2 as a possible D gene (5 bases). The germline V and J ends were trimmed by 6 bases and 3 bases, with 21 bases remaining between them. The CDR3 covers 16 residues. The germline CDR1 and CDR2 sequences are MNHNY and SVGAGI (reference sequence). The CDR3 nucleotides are TGTGCCAGCAGCCCACTAGAACCGGGCTCGGACTACGAGCAGTACTTC. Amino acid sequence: CASSPLEPGSDYEQYF.

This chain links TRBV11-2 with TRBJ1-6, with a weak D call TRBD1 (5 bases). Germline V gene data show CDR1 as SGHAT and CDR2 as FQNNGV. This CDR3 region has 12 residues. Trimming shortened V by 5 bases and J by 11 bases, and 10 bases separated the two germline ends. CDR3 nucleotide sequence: TGTGCCAGCAGCCGGGACGGGACACCCCTCCACTTT. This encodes CASSRDGTPLHF.

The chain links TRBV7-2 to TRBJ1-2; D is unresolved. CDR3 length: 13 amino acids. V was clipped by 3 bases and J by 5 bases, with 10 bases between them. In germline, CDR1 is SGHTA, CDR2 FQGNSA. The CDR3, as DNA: TGTGCCAGCAGCTTCGAGCTATTTTATGGCTACACCTTC. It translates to CASSFELFYGYTF.

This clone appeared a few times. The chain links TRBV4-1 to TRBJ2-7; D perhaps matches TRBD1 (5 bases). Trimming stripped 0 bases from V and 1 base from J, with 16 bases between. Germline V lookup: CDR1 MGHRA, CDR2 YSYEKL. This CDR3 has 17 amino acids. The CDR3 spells CASSQERGPRKSYEQYF. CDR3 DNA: TGCGCCAGCAGCCAAGAAAGGGGTCCTAGGAAGTCCTACGAGCAGTACTTC.

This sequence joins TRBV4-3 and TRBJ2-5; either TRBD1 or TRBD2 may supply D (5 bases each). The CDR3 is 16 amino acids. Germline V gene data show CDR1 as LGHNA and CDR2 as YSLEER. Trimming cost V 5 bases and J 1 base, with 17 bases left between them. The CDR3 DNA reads TGCGCCAGCAGCGAAGGTCCCGGGACGGCCCAAGAGACCCAGTACTTC. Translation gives CASSEGPGTAQETQYF.